These 23 T cell receptor beta chains were sequenced from one sample in a study of blood T cell repertoires in COVID-19. The table came from immunoSEQ multiplex PCR; TCRdb's copy has only in-frame clones and leaves some out. The table records about 54,000 clones, 81% of them present only once. Sequenced material: peripheral blood. These receptors were collected from a woman aged 55-70 years with acute or convalescent COVID-19.

This clone was seen a single time. The rearrangement links TRBV4-2 to TRBJ2-1; 7 nucleotides agree with TRBD2. CDR1 is LGHNA, CDR2 YNFKEQ, per germline. Trimming at V came to 0 bases and at J to 2 bases, leaving 7 bases not matched to a gene. The CDR3 extends over 17 amino acids. CDR3 protein: CASSQDGREPTYNEQFF. In DNA form, the CDR3 reads TGTGCCAGCAGCCAAGATGGGCGGGAGCCCACCTACAATGAGCAGTTCTTC.

V usage is TRBV30 and J usage is TRBJ1-5, with TRBD1 matching over 8 bases. The V segment lost 5 bases and the J segment 6 bases; nucleotides outside the gene matches: 6. The CDR3 loop spans 13 amino acids. Germline CDR1 and CDR2: GTSNPN and SVGIG (reference sequence). The CDR3 coding sequence is TGTGCCTGGTCCACAGGGGGACCTCAGCCCCAGCATTTT. Translation gives CAWSTGGPQPQHF.

J is TRBJ1-2 and V is TRBV14; 9 nucleotides match TRBD1. Germline V gene data show CDR1 as SGHDN and CDR2 as FVKESK. The CDR3 runs 15 residues. J gave up 8 bases and V 1 base, and 8 bases lay outside the gene matches. The CDR3 DNA follows: TGTGCCAGCAGCCAAGGGAACAGGGGGCGAGGAGGCTACACCTTC. This encodes CASSQGNRGRGGYTF.

This rearrangement joins TRBV19 to TRBJ2-3; maybe TRBD2 (6 bases). Germline V gene lookup returns CDR1 LNHDA and CDR2 SQIVND (reference sequence). This CDR3 is 13 amino acids long. The V end was cut by 6 bases, the J end by 0 bases, with 7 bases between. The CDR3 loop reads CASRLASTDTQYF. CDR3 DNA sequence: TGTGCCAGTAGACTAGCCAGCACAGATACGCAGTATTTT.

This rearrangement joins TRBV28 to TRBJ1-6; D uncertain. Per germline, CDR1 MDHEN and CDR2 SYDVKM. The CDR3 contains 14 residues. The V and J ends lost 2 bases and 5 bases respectively, with 7 bases between them. The CDR3: CASSLGENNSPLHF. In DNA, the CDR3 is TGTGCCAGCAGTTTAGGGGAGAATAATTCACCCCTCCACTTT.

J is TRBJ2-2 and V is TRBV4-1; 8 positions match TRBD1. Germline V gene lookup returns CDR1 MGHRA and CDR2 YSYEKL. With 0 bases clipped from V and 7 bases from J, the junction kept 19 bases outside the gene matches. CDR3 size: 20 residues. CDR3 amino acids: CASSQDLSRLGQGADGELFF. The CDR3 DNA sequence: TGCGCCAGCAGCCAAGATCTCTCAAGGCTTGGGCAGGGGGCGGACGGGGAGCTGTTTTTT.

The genes are TRBV3-1 (or the pseudogene TRBV3-2) and TRBJ1-2; 8 positions match TRBD1. This CDR3 spans 14 amino acids. CDR1 LGHDT and CDR2 YNNKEL come from the germline V gene (reference sequence). Trimming removed 0 bases from V and 8 bases from J; junction bases left unmatched: 5. The CDR3 reads CASSQEFAGGGYTF. CDR3 DNA sequence: TGTGCCAGCAGCCAAGAGTTTGCAGGGGGCGGCTACACCTTC.

The chain combines TRBV12-5 with TRBJ1-2, with a tentative D call TRBD1 (5 bases). CDR1 LGHNT and CDR2 FRNRAP come from the germline V gene. The CDR3 extends over 18 amino acids. The V gene lost 2 bases and the J gene lost 0 bases, with 19 bases spanning the gap. CDR3 sequence reads: CASGLTQGSWTTNYGYTF. For the CDR3, the DNA is TGTGCTAGTGGTTTGACCCAAGGAAGCTGGACAACTAACTATGGCTACACCTTC.

The table lists this clone with a few counts. The J gene is TRBJ2-1, the V gene TRBV11-2, with D perhaps matching TRBD2 (5 bases). Per germline, CDR1 SGHAT and CDR2 FQNNGV. The CDR3 runs 15 residues. Trimming removed 4 bases at V and 0 bases at J, with 10 bases between. CDR3 sequence (DNA): TGTGCCAGCAGCTCTACTAGGAGCTCCTACAATGAGCAGTTCTTC. Translated: CASSSTRSSYNEQFF.

The rearrangement links TRBV30 to TRBJ1-4; D possibly corresponds to TRBD1 (6 bases). Between the trimmed V and J ends, which lost 3 bases and 3 bases, there was a span of 11 bases. Germline CDR1 reads GTSNPN; CDR2 reads SVGIG (reference sequence). The CDR3 totals 14 residues. The CDR3 DNA reads as TGTGCCTGGAGCCAAACAGGGTCTAATGAAAAACTGTTTTTT. Its translation is CAWSQTGSNEKLFF.

Only one count was recorded for this clone. The rearrangement uses TRBV29-1 and TRBJ1-2, with 7 positions matching TRBD1. The ends lost 7 bases at V and 4 bases at J; junction bases unmatched: 3. This CDR3 spans 11 amino acids. The V gene's germline CDR1 is SQVTM and CDR2 ANQGSEA. CDR3 coding DNA: TGCAGCGAAGGGGGCTCCTATGGCTACACCTTC. This encodes CSEGGSYGYTF. The full variable domain, with the rest looked up from reference TRBV29-1 and TRBJ1-2, is SAVISQKPSRDICQRGTSLTIQCQVDSQVTMMFWYRQQPGQSLTLIATANQGSEATYESGFVIDKFPISRPNLTFSTLTVSNMSPEDSSIYLCSEGGSYGYTFGSGTRLTVV.

The chain employs TRBV18 and TRBJ1-5; no clear D. V was pared by 3 bases and J by 2 bases, with 11 bases between. The CDR3 contains 15 residues. CDR1 KGHSH and CDR2 LQKENI come from the germline V gene. In nucleotides, the CDR3 is TGTGCCAGCTCACCCGATTGGGAGGGCAATCAGCCCCAGCATTTT. Amino acid sequence: CASSPDWEGNQPQHF.

The chain combines TRBV29-1 with TRBJ2-7, with 8 bases lining up with TRBD2. This CDR3 has 13 residues. CDR1 is SQVTM and CDR2 is ANQGSEA in the germline V gene. V was clipped by 7 bases and J by 2 bases; unmatched bases: 7. CDR3 DNA: TGCAGCGGGGTCCATAGCGGGACCTACGAGCAGTACTTC. Translated: CSGVHSGTYEQYF.

The gene calls are TRBV7-2 and TRBJ1-5; tentative D call: TRBD1 (5 bases). Deletions cut 7 bases from V and 2 bases from J, with 18 bases between. Germline-derived CDR1 and CDR2 are SGHTA and FQGNSA. CDR3 length equals 16 residues. The CDR3 DNA reads TGTGCCAGCACCCCAAGTGGCAGGGCGGGCAATCAGCCCCAGCATTTT. This translates into CASTPSGRAGNQPQHF.

J is TRBJ2-3 and V is TRBV7-9; 11 bases fit TRBD1. The germline V gene has CDR1 SEHNR and CDR2 FQNEAQ (reference sequence). The V gene end was trimmed by 2 bases and the J gene end by 6 bases; junction bases not matched to a gene: 4. The CDR3 length is 15 residues. The chain's CDR3 is CASSLRTGGVDTQYF. Here the CDR3 DNA reads TGTGCCAGCAGCTTACGGACAGGGGGCGTCGATACGCAGTATTTT.

This clone appeared a single time. The CDR3 loop is CASSPDRVGNTEAFF. CDR3 in DNA: TGCGCCAGCAGCCCAGACAGGGTAGGGAACACTGAAGCTTTCTTT. The chain uses TRBV5-1 and TRBJ1-1, with 7 bases identical to TRBD1. Germline V gene sequence: CDR1 SGHRS, CDR2 YFSETQ. Trimming at V came to 4 bases and at J to 1 base, leaving 7 bases not matched to a gene. This CDR3 region has 15 residues.

The chain employs TRBV19 and TRBJ1-1; a possible D gene is TRBD1 (6 bases). The CDR3 runs 12 residues. V was trimmed by 6 bases and J by 4 bases, leaving 9 bases between them. Germline values: CDR1 LNHDA, CDR2 SQIVND (reference sequence). CDR3 region: CASRDSSTEAFF. As DNA, the CDR3 is TGTGCCAGTAGGGACAGTTCCACTGAAGCTTTCTTT.

This clone has just a few counts. V gene TRBV29-1 combines with J gene TRBJ1-2; D is undetermined. This CDR3 is built from 13 residues. The germline V gene has CDR1 SQVTM and CDR2 ANQGSEA. Deletions cut 6 bases from V and 2 bases from J, with 13 bases between. The CDR3 region is CSVPGRGNYGYTF. Written as DNA, the CDR3 is TGCAGCGTCCCCGGCAGAGGGAACTATGGCTACACCTTC.

The chain is built from TRBV18 and TRBJ1-4; 9 bases are shared with TRBD1. There are 17 residues in the CDR3. CDR1 and CDR2 (germline): KGHSH, LQKENI. The J segment lost 8 bases and the V segment lost 1 base, leaving 11 bases of the junction unmatched. CDR3 DNA sequence: TGTGCCAGCTCACCACGGAGGGACAGGGACCCCAGCGAAAAACTGTTTTTT. As protein: CASSPRRDRDPSEKLFF. The full variable domain, rest sourced from reference TRBV18 and TRBJ1-4, is NAGVMQNPRHLVRRRGQEARLRCSPMKGHSHVYWYRQLPEEGLKFMVYLQKENIIDESGMPKERFSAEFPKEGPSILRIQQVVRGDSAAYFCASSPRRDRDPSEKLFFGSGTQLSVL.

The rearrangement joins TRBV3-1 (or the pseudogene TRBV3-2) to TRBJ2-5, with TRBD1 matching over 7 bases. There are 14 residues in the CDR3. J lost 1 base, V lost 1 base, and 0 bases had no gene match. Germline CDR1 reads LGHDT; CDR2 reads YNNKEL (reference sequence). The CDR3 DNA follows: TGTGCCAGCAGCCAAGGACAGGGCCAAGAGACCCAGTACTTC. Residues: CASSQGQGQETQYF.

The gene calls are TRBV30 and TRBJ2-1, with 10 bases fitting TRBD2. V lost 1 base to trimming and J lost 6 bases; unmatched junction nucleotides: 9. In germline, CDR1 is GTSNPN, CDR2 SVGIG (reference sequence). The CDR3 loop spans 16 amino acids. For the CDR3, the DNA is TGTGCCTGGAGTGCTCACACTAGCGGGACCGGCAATGAGCAGTTCTTC. Translated: CAWSAHTSGTGNEQFF.

The CDR3 nucleotides are TGTGCCAGCTCACCCCTTAACAAAATGAACACTGAAGCTTTCTTT. Protein sequence: CASSPLNKMNTEAFF. V and J are TRBV18 and TRBJ1-1; D ambiguous. The germline gives CDR1 KGHSH, CDR2 LQKENI. The ends were cut back, 3 bases at V and 0 bases at J, with 11 bases in the middle. The CDR3 totals 15 residues.

The chain combines TRBV2 with TRBJ2-7; 8 positions match TRBD1. The germline gives CDR1 SNHLY, CDR2 FYNNEI. CDR3 length: 13 amino acids. Trimming cost V 6 bases and J 2 bases; bases outside gene matches: 3. CDR3 DNA: TGTGCCAGCAGGGGGACAGGACCCTACGAGCAGTACTTC. Protein: CASRGTGPYEQYF.